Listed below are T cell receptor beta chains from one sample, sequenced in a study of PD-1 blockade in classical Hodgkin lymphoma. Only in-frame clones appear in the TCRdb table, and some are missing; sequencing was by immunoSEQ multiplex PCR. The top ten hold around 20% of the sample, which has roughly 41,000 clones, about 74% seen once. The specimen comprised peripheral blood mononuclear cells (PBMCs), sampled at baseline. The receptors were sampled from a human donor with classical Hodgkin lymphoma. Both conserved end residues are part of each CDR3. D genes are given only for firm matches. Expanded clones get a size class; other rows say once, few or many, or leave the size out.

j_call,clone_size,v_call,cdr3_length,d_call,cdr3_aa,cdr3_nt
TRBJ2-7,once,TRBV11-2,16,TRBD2,CASSLRRTSEVYEQYF,TGTGCCAGCAGCTTACGACGGACTAGCGAAGTCTACGAGCAGTACTTC
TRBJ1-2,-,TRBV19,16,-,CASSRPANRTNYGYTF,TGTGCCAGTAGTAGGCCGGCGAACCGGACGAACTATGGCTACACCTTC
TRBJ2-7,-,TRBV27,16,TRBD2,CASSLGTSASSYEQYF,TGTGCCAGCAGTTTGGGGACTAGCGCGAGCTCCTACGAGCAGTACTTC
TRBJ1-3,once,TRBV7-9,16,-,CASELGGGASGNTIYF,TGTGCCAGCGAACTCGGTGGCGGTGCCTCTGGAAACACCATATATTTT
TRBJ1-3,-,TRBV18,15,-,CASSPGWDSGNTIYF,TGTGCCAGCTCACCTGGCTGGGATTCTGGAAACACCATATATTTT
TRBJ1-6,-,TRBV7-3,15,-,CASSLRPGDNSPLHF,TGTGCCAGCAGCTTAAGGCCCGGGGACAATTCACCCCTCCACTTT
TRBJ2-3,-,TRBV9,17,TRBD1,CASSVRGQGTSTDTQYF,TGTGCCAGCAGCGTAAGGGGACAGGGGACCAGCACAGATACGCAGTATTTT
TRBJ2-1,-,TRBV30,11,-,CAWSVRNEQFF,TGTGCCTGGAGTGTGAGGAATGAGCAGTTCTTC
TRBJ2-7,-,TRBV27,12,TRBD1,CASRDRGEGQYF,TGTGCCAGCAGGGACAGGGGGGAGGGGCAGTACTTC
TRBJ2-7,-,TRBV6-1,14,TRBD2,CASRGAGGYYEQYF,TGTGCCAGCAGAGGAGCGGGAGGTTACTACGAGCAGTACTTC
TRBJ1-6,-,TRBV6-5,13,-,CASSWADNSPLHF,TGTGCCAGCAGCTGGGCCGATAATTCACCCCTCCACTTT
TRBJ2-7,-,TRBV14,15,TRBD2,CASSQGLAGPYEQYF,TGTGCCAGCAGCCAAGGACTAGCGGGGCCCTACGAGCAGTACTTC
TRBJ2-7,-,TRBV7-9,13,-,CASSLVAGVEQYF,TGTGCCAGCAGCTTAGTGGCAGGGGTCGAGCAGTACTTC
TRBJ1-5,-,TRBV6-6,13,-,CASSPTQNQPQHF,TGTGCCAGCAGTCCAACACAGAATCAGCCCCAGCATTTT
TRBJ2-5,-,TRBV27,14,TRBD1,CASSMTGEAETQYF,TGTGCCAGCAGTATGACAGGGGAAGCAGAGACCCAGTACTTC
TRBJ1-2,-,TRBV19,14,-,CASSIGTSPYGYTF,TGTGCCAGTAGTATTGGTACTTCGCCCTATGGCTACACCTTC
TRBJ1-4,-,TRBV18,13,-,CASSPQGGEKLFF,TGTGCCAGCTCCCCTCAGGGCGGGGAAAAACTGTTTTTT
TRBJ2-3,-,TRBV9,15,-,CASSVGSQYTDTQYF,TGTGCCAGCAGCGTGGGTAGTCAATACACAGATACGCAGTATTTT
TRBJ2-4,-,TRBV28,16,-,CASSLEGWVAKNIQYF,TGTGCCAGCAGTTTAGAGGGGTGGGTAGCCAAAAACATTCAGTACTTC
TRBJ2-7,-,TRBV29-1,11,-,CSFMGAYEQYF,TGCAGCTTCATGGGGGCTTACGAGCAGTACTTC
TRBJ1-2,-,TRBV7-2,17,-,CASSLDWYAGPHYGYTF,TGTGCCAGCAGCTTAGATTGGTACGCCGGGCCCCACTATGGCTACACCTTC
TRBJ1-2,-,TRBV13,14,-,CASSLGAGNYGYTF,TGTGCCAGCAGCTTAGGAGCAGGGAACTATGGCTACACCTTC
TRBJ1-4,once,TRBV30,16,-,CAWSAHPGGLGEKLFF,TGTGCCTGGAGTGCCCACCCCGGGGGTCTGGGTGAAAAACTGTTTTTT
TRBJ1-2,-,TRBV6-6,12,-,CASRQGNYGYTF,TGTGCCAGCAGGCAGGGCAACTATGGCTACACCTTC
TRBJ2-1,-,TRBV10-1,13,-,CASRAGKGNEQFF,TGCGCCAGCAGGGCGGGAAAGGGGAATGAGCAGTTCTTC
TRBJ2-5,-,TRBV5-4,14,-,CASSLGQREETQYF,TGTGCCAGCAGCTTGGGACAGCGGGAAGAGACCCAGTACTTC
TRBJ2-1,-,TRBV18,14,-,CASSPPMDYNEQFF,TGTGCCAGCTCACCCCCGATGGACTACAATGAGCAGTTCTTC
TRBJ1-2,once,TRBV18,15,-,CASSPPTQGSAGYTF,TGTGCCAGCTCACCACCTACGCAGGGGTCGGCGGGCTACACCTTC
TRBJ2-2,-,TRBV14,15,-,CASSGRDGYTGELFF,TGTGCCAGCAGCGGGCGGGACGGCTACACCGGGGAGCTGTTTTTT
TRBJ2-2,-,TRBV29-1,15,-,CSVFVTGPNTGELFF,TGCAGCGTTTTCGTAACGGGACCTAACACCGGGGAGCTGTTTTTT
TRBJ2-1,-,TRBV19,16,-,CASSLEVGGGRYEQFF,TGTGCCAGTAGTCTAGAGGTCGGCGGAGGGCGGTATGAGCAGTTCTTC
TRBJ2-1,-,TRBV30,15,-,CAGFGSTGHYNEQFF,TGTGCCGGATTCGGGAGTACGGGGCACTACAATGAGCAGTTCTTC
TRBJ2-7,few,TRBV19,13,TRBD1,CASIGQGGNEQYF,TGTGCCAGTATCGGACAGGGAGGCAACGAGCAGTACTTC
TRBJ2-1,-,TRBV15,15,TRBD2,CATSSLAGPTDEQFF,TGTGCCACCAGCAGTCTAGCGGGTCCTACGGATGAGCAGTTCTTC